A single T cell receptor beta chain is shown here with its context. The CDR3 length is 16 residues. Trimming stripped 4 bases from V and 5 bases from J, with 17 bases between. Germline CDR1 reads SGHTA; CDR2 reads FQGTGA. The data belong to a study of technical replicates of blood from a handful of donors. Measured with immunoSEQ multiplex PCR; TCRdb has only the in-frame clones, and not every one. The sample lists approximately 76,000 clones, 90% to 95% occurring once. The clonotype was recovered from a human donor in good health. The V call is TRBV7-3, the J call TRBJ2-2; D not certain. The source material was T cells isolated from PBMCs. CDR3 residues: CASSYSAQPGTGELFF. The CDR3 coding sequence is TGTGCCAGCAGCTACTCCGCCCAACCGGGTACCGGGGAGCTGTTTTTT. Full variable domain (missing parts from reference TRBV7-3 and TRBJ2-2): GAGVSQTPSNKVTEKGKYVELRCDPISGHTALYWYRQSLGQGPEFLIYFQGTGAADDSGLPNDRFFAVRPEGSVSTLKIQRTERGDSAVYLCASSYSAQPGTGELFFGEGSRLTVL.